This section outlines one T cell receptor (beta chain) sequence together with its context. This sample stems from a study of blood T cell repertoires in COVID-19. Study details: Italy, Spain and the United States were the sources of the convalescent and acute COVID-19 samples. Sample material is recorded as cDNA or gDNA derived from T cells, B-cell-depleted T cells, or PBMCs.

Per the study methods: Reference gene primers were amplified, and this amplification served to estimate nucleated cell counts. Profiled with immunoSEQ multiplex PCR; TCRdb holds only in-frame clones, not every one. V, J and clone size are taken as reported in that table, and D and trimming were inferred from the DNA itself. The data hold fewer than 350,000 clones, with less than 90% observed a single time. The receptor was derived from a woman aged 25-40 years with COVID-19, enrolled during active disease. Specimen: peripheral blood.

The CDR3 sequence is CATSFRSSGNTIYF. Here the CDR3 DNA reads TGTGCCACCAGCTTCCGGAGCTCTGGAAACACCATATATTTT. The genes are TRBV15 and TRBJ1-3; D remains ambiguous. Germline loops: CDR1 LNHNV, CDR2 YYDKDF (reference sequence). The length of the CDR3 is 14 residues. V gave up 5 bases and J gave up 0 bases, with 8 bases separating them.